This is a list of T cell receptor beta chains from one sample in a study of T cell responses to AZD1222 COVID-19 vaccine. Only in-frame clones appear in the TCRdb table, and some are missing; sequencing was by immunoSEQ multiplex PCR. The sample shows around 170,000 clones, approximately 90% of them seen only once. This specimen was peripheral blood, taken on day 0 of AZD1222 vaccination. Receptors were obtained from an adult in good health. Both conserved end residues are part of each CDR3. A D gene is named only where the DNA matches it firmly. A row's size may be missing; if present it is once, few, many or a size class.

J: TRBJ1-1
length: 16
V: TRBV5-1
size: .
D: .
CDR3: CASSPKLGGLSTEAFF
DNA: TGCGCCAGCAGCCCCAAACTTGGGGGCCTCAGCACTGAAGCTTTCTTT

J: TRBJ1-5
length: 15
V: TRBV28
size: .
D: .
CDR3: CASSVGGLRNQPQHF
DNA: TGTGCCAGCAGTGTAGGAGGGCTCCGCAATCAGCCCCAGCATTTT

J: TRBJ1-1
length: 12
V: TRBV5-1
size: .
D: .
CDR3: CASSLAGGSTFF
DNA: TGCGCCAGCAGCTTGGCAGGAGGGTCCACTTTCTTT

J: TRBJ2-2
length: 17
V: TRBV7-3
size: .
D: TRBD2
CDR3: CASSSSGLAGQTGELFF
DNA: TGTGCCAGCAGCTCGTCGGGGCTAGCGGGGCAGACCGGGGAGCTGTTTTTT

J: TRBJ1-1
length: 14
V: TRBV5-1
size: .
D: TRBD1
CDR3: CASSTGQVNTEAFF
DNA: TGCGCCAGCAGCACTGGACAGGTGAACACTGAAGCTTTCTTT

J: TRBJ2-3
length: 12
V: TRBV6-5
size: .
D: .
CDR3: CALGRAEDTQYF
DNA: TGTGCCCTGGGCAGGGCAGAAGATACGCAGTATTTT

J: TRBJ1-4
length: 15
V: TRBV28
size: .
D: .
CDR3: CASSSSEAWNEKLFF
DNA: TGTGCCAGCAGTTCCTCCGAGGCCTGGAATGAAAAACTGTTTTTT

J: TRBJ1-2
length: 14
V: TRBV11-2
size: .
D: .
CDR3: CASSLAVTDYGYTF
DNA: TGTGCCAGCAGCTTAGCGGTGACGGACTATGGCTACACCTTC

J: TRBJ1-1
length: 16
V: TRBV27
size: .
D: .
CDR3: CASSPYGGRMNTEAFF
DNA: TGTGCCAGCAGTCCATACGGCGGCAGGATGAACACTGAAGCTTTCTTT

J: TRBJ1-5
length: 16
V: TRBV12-1
size: .
D: .
CDR3: CASSPSGGDSNQPQHF
DNA: TGTGCCAGCAGTCCCTCCGGGGGAGATAGCAATCAGCCCCAGCATTTT

J: TRBJ2-5
length: 15
V: TRBV28
size: .
D: .
CDR3: CASSPGTDYQETQYF
DNA: TGTGCCAGCAGTCCGGGGACGGATTATCAAGAGACCCAGTACTTC

J: TRBJ2-2
length: 18
V: TRBV9
size: .
D: .
CDR3: CASSVNPPGLGWHGELFF
DNA: TGTGCCAGCAGCGTGAACCCCCCTGGTTTAGGGTGGCACGGGGAGCTGTTTTTT

J: TRBJ2-3
length: 15
V: TRBV5-1
size: once
D: .
CDR3: CASSQGGASTDTQYF
DNA: TGCGCCAGCAGCCAGGGCGGCGCGAGCACAGATACGCAGTATTTT

J: TRBJ2-7
length: 13
V: TRBV10-1
size: .
D: .
CDR3: CASSGYLAYEQYF
DNA: TGCGCCAGCAGTGGGTACCTAGCCTACGAGCAGTACTTC

J: TRBJ2-1
length: 16
V: TRBV7-9
size: .
D: TRBD2
CDR3: CASSLWLAGTYNEQFF
DNA: TGTGCCAGCAGCCTGTGGCTAGCGGGGACCTACAATGAGCAGTTCTTC

J: TRBJ2-7
length: 12
V: TRBV11-2
size: .
D: .
CDR3: CASSSRGYEQYF
DNA: TGTGCCAGCAGCTCGCGGGGCTACGAGCAGTACTTC

J: TRBJ2-3
length: 16
V: TRBV29-1
size: .
D: TRBD1
CDR3: CSVEILDRVGPDTQYF
DNA: TGCAGCGTTGAGATCCTTGACAGGGTCGGCCCAGATACGCAGTATTTT

J: TRBJ1-2
length: 16
V: TRBV4-3
size: .
D: .
CDR3: CASSQVGGRMAYGYTF
DNA: TGCGCCAGCAGCCAAGTGGGGGGCAGAATGGCCTATGGCTACACCTTC

J: TRBJ2-6
length: 14
V: TRBV10-3
size: .
D: .
CDR3: CAISETPGANVLTF
DNA: TGTGCCATCAGTGAAACACCTGGGGCCAACGTCCTGACTTTC

J: TRBJ1-5
length: 16
V: TRBV21-1
size: .
D: .
CDR3: CASSLTGGISNQPQHF
DNA: TGTGCCAGCAGCCTCACAGGGGGGATTAGCAATCAGCCCCAGCATTTT

J: TRBJ1-1
length: 11
V: TRBV10-3
size: .
D: .
CDR3: CAISGNTEAFF
DNA: TGTGCCATTTCCGGCAACACTGAAGCTTTCTTT

J: TRBJ1-2
length: 14
V: TRBV7-3
size: .
D: .
CDR3: CASSLNSADYGYTF
DNA: TGTGCCAGCAGCTTAAATTCGGCAGACTATGGCTACACCTTC

J: TRBJ2-1
length: 15
V: TRBV29-1
size: .
D: .
CDR3: CSVEAGPSRDNEQFF
DNA: TGCAGCGTTGAAGCGGGGCCTAGCAGGGACAATGAGCAGTTCTTC

J: TRBJ2-1
length: 19
V: TRBV5-1
size: .
D: TRBD2
CDR3: CASRAEGTSGDSSYNEQFF
DNA: TGCGCCAGCAGGGCCGAGGGGACTAGCGGCGATAGCTCCTACAATGAGCAGTTCTTC